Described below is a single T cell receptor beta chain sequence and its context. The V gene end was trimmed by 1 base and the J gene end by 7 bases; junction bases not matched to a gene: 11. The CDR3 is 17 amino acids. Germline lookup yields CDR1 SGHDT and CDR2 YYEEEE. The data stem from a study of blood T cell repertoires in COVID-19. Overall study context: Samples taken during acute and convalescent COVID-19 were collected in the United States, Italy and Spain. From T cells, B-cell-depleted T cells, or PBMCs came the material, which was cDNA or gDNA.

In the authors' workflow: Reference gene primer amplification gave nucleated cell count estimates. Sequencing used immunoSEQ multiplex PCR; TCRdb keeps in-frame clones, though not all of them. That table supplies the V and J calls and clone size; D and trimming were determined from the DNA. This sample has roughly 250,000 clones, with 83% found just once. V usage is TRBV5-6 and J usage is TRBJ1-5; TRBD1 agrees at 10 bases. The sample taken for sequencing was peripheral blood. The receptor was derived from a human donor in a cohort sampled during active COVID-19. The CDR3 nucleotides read TGTGCCAGCAGCTTGAAGCCGGGACAGGGGCTAGGGCAGCCCCAGCATTTT. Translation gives CASSLKPGQGLGQPQHF.